The 30 T cell receptor beta chains listed next were all sequenced from one sample in a study of cytomegalovirus exposure and HLA in healthy donors. Researchers ran the PCR with 60 Vbeta and 13 Jbeta primers. The repertoire was sequenced with immunoSEQ multiplex PCR; TCRdb's copy has only in-frame clones and lacks some. Among about 120,000 clones listed, roughly 80% were seen once. The sample taken for sequencing was PBMCs. The receptors shown here come from a woman aged 40 to 50 in good health and CMV-seropositive.

The chain combines TRBV5-6 with TRBJ1-1; D gene uncertain. The germline V gene has CDR1 SGHDT and CDR2 YYEEEE. The CDR3 contains 13 residues. Between the trimmed V and J ends, which lost 6 bases and 2 bases, there was a span of 11 bases. The CDR3 DNA follows: TGTGCCAGCACCTCTGCACATAACACTGAAGCTTTCTTT. Its translation: CASTSAHNTEAFF.

The chain has TRBV5-1 and TRBJ1-1; no reliable D call. This CDR3 comprises 17 residues. Germline assignment: CDR1 SGHRS and CDR2 YFSETQ. V shed 0 bases and J shed 5 bases, with 20 bases lying between them. CDR3 sequence reads: CASSLGVEVRFGTEAFF. In nucleotides, the CDR3 is TGCGCCAGCAGCTTGGGGGTGGAGGTAAGGTTTGGGACTGAAGCTTTCTTT.

V gene TRBV6-5 combines with J gene TRBJ1-2, with 9 bases aligning to TRBD1. The J segment lost 8 bases and the V segment lost 2 bases, leaving 3 bases of the junction unmatched. This CDR3 contains 13 residues. Germline assignment: CDR1 MNHEY and CDR2 SVGAGI. In nucleotides, the CDR3 is TGTGCCAGCAGTTACGACAGGGGGGGAGGCTACACCTTC. Encoded protein: CASSYDRGGGYTF.

The rearrangement joins TRBV25-1 to TRBJ1-5; 7 positions agree with TRBD1. The V and J ends lost 2 bases and 3 bases, in that order; junction bases with no gene match: 1. This CDR3 comprises 14 residues. From germline, CDR1 is MGHDK and CDR2 SYGVNS. CDR3 sequence reads: CASSEDRANQPQHF. As DNA, the CDR3 is TGTGCCAGCAGTGAAGACAGGGCCAATCAGCCCCAGCATTTT.

This chain joins TRBV30 and TRBJ2-7; D may be TRBD2 (5 bases). Deletions cut 3 bases from V and 3 bases from J, with 15 bases between. The CDR3 extends over 14 amino acids. CDR1 is GTSNPN, CDR2 SVGIG, per germline (reference sequence). DNA of the CDR3: TGTGCCTGGAGCCTTGGGATCGGACTCTACGAGCAGTACTTC. Translating gives CAWSLGIGLYEQYF.

CDR3 sequence: CASSLRQGWTEAFF. The CDR3 nucleotides are TGTGCCAGCAGCTTAAGACAGGGTTGGACTGAAGCTTTCTTT. The chain couples TRBV11-2 to TRBJ1-1; 7 bases are a match to TRBD1. The CDR3 covers 14 residues. Per germline, CDR1 SGHAT and CDR2 FQNNGV. V lost 2 bases, J lost 5 bases, and 5 bases stayed unmatched.

CDR3 sequence reads: CASSLARQATYEQYF. CDR3 coding DNA: TGCGCCAGCAGCTTGGCCCGACAGGCAACCTACGAGCAGTACTTC. The chain is built from TRBV5-1 and TRBJ2-7; possibly TRBD1 for D (6 bases). CDR3 length: 15 residues. Deletions cut 0 bases from V and 2 bases from J, with 12 bases between. Germline values: CDR1 SGHRS, CDR2 YFSETQ.

This clone appeared once. The V gene is TRBV5-1, the J gene TRBJ1-1, with D possibly being TRBD1 (6 bases). V was pared by 4 bases and J by 10 bases, with 17 bases between. From germline, CDR1 is SGHRS and CDR2 YFSETQ. The CDR3 has 13 residues. The CDR3 nucleotides are TGCGCCAGCAGCCCCCGGGACACCGGTATAGCTTTCTTT. Amino acid sequence: CASSPRDTGIAFF.

The rearrangement links TRBV9 to TRBJ2-7; 8 positions agree with TRBD2. Germline CDR1 is SGDLS and CDR2 is YYNGEE. Trimming cost V 4 bases and J 3 bases; bases outside gene matches: 9. The CDR3 sequence is 15 residues long. The CDR3 DNA follows: TGTGCCAGCAGCCCTGGTGCGGGGGGTGGCTACGAGCAGTACTTC. Encoded protein: CASSPGAGGGYEQYF.

The chain uses TRBV27 and TRBJ2-5; maybe TRBD2 (5 bases). Germline V gene sequence: CDR1 MNHEY, CDR2 SMNVEV (reference sequence). The ends were cut back, 5 bases at V and 11 bases at J, with 21 bases in the middle. This CDR3 spans 14 amino acids. CDR3 amino acids: CASSPLSPTGLQYF. The CDR3, as DNA: TGTGCCAGCAGTCCGCTCTCCCCCACGGGATTGCAGTACTTC.

The chain links TRBV18 to TRBJ1-2; D gene uncertain. The CDR3 contains 13 residues. V was cut by 3 bases and J by 2 bases, with 7 bases left in between. Per the germline V gene, CDR1 is KGHSH and CDR2 is LQKENI. DNA of the CDR3: TGTGCCAGCTCACCCGCCCAGAACTATGGCTACACCTTC. Translating gives CASSPAQNYGYTF. Combining the CDR3 with reference TRBV18 and TRBJ1-2 gives the whole variable domain NAGVMQNPRHLVRRRGQEARLRCSPMKGHSHVYWYRQLPEEGLKFMVYLQKENIIDESGMPKERFSAEFPKEGPSILRIQQVVRGDSAAYFCASSPAQNYGYTFGSGTRLTVV.

This chain uses TRBV29-1 with TRBJ1-2; no definite D call. Trimming took 3 bases from V and 2 from J, leaving 7 bases between them. The germline CDR1 and CDR2 sequences are SQVTM and ANQGSEA. This CDR3 has 12 amino acids. DNA for the CDR3: TGCAGCGTTGATACAGCAAACTATGGCTACACCTTC. Translation: CSVDTANYGYTF.

This chain connects TRBV5-1 to TRBJ1-4; D perhaps matches TRBD1 (5 bases). The V and J ends lost 0 bases and 8 bases respectively, with 14 bases between them. The CDR3 is made up of 15 amino acids. The germline V gene has CDR1 SGHRS and CDR2 YFSETQ. CDR3 residues: CASSLETGSVEKLFF. The CDR3 bases are TGCGCCAGCAGCTTGGAAACAGGAAGCGTCGAAAAACTGTTTTTT.

V and J are TRBV15 and TRBJ2-5, with D perhaps TRBD2 (6 bases). CDR1 is LNHNV and CDR2 is YYDKDF in the germline V gene (reference sequence). The CDR3 sequence is 15 residues long. V lost 0 bases and J lost 7, with 15 bases in between. As DNA, the CDR3 is TGTGCCACCAGCAGAGATCGGGGAGGTAGTCGGACCCAGTACTTC. This gives the protein CATSRDRGGSRTQYF.

The chain links TRBV5-6 to TRBJ2-3, with 14 bases identical to TRBD2. The germline V gene has CDR1 SGHDT and CDR2 YYEEEE. This CDR3 contains 17 residues. With V trimmed by 6 bases and J by 1 base, 7 bases remained unmatched. CDR3 in amino acids: CASIRTSGGWRTDTQYF. In nucleotides, the CDR3 is TGTGCCAGCATCAGGACTAGCGGGGGGTGGCGCACAGATACGCAGTATTTT.

The rearrangement links TRBV7-9 to TRBJ1-5; 7 nucleotides match TRBD1. There are 14 residues in the CDR3. Germline loops: CDR1 SEHNR, CDR2 FQNEAQ (reference sequence). Unmatched junction bases numbered 5, after V lost 6 bases and J lost 3 bases. CDR3 protein: CASSPTGPNQPQHF. The DNA for the CDR3 is TGTGCCAGCAGTCCGACAGGGCCCAATCAGCCCCAGCATTTT.

The chain joins TRBV29-1 to TRBJ2-7; D perhaps matches TRBD1 (6 bases). CDR1 and CDR2 from the germline V gene are SQVTM and ANQGSEA. This CDR3 contains 15 residues. The V end was cut by 6 bases, the J end by 2 bases, with 20 bases between. The CDR3, as DNA: TGCAGCGTCAGAGGGACAATTAGGACTCCCTACGAGCAGTACTTC. Residues: CSVRGTIRTPYEQYF.

The chain is built from TRBV7-9 and TRBJ2-2; possibly TRBD1 for D (5 bases). V lost 1 base, J lost 8 bases, and 11 bases lay in between. The length of the CDR3 is 14 residues. Per germline, CDR1 SEHNR and CDR2 FQNEAQ (reference sequence). CDR3 sequence reads: CASSLVGREGELFF. In DNA form, the CDR3 reads TGTGCCAGCAGCTTAGTTGGCAGGGAAGGGGAGCTGTTTTTT.

The gene calls are TRBV7-8 and TRBJ2-3; 8 bases are a match to TRBD2. The CDR3 has 15 amino acids. Looked up from germline, CDR1 is SGHVS and CDR2 is FQNEAQ. After removal of 1 base from V and 3 bases from J, the junction contained 3 bases not matched to a gene. In nucleotides, the CDR3 is TGTGCCAGCAGCTTAGGTGCTAGCGGGACAGATACGCAGTATTTT. Translating gives CASSLGASGTDTQYF.

The J gene is TRBJ2-1, the V gene TRBV5-1, with 11 bases aligning to TRBD2. Germline lookup yields CDR1 SGHRS and CDR2 YFSETQ. J lost 6 bases, V lost 3 bases, and 5 bases had no gene match. The CDR3 consists of 15 residues. CDR3 bases: TGCGCCAGCAGCTCGTCTAGCGGGAGGCCCAATGAGCAGTTCTTC. Its protein is CASSSSSGRPNEQFF.

This chain uses TRBV7-9 with TRBJ2-3, with D hard to call. The CDR3 is 14 amino acids. Germline values: CDR1 SEHNR, CDR2 FQNEAQ (reference sequence). V gave up 0 bases and J gave up 0 bases, with 4 bases separating them. CDR3 sequence reads: CASSLAPSTDTQYF. CDR3 bases: TGTGCCAGCAGCTTAGCCCCTAGCACAGATACGCAGTATTTT.

The J gene is TRBJ2-2, the V gene TRBV7-8; possibly TRBD2 for D (5 bases). V lost 3 bases to trimming and J lost 6 bases, with 17 bases between them. CDR1 is SGHVS and CDR2 is FQNEAQ in the germline V gene. This CDR3 has 16 residues. The CDR3 loop is CASSFTYRSGSGELFF. The DNA for the CDR3 is TGTGCCAGCAGCTTCACGTATAGATCGGGGTCCGGGGAGCTGTTTTTT.

J is TRBJ2-3 and V is TRBV5-4; possible D gene TRBD1, 7 bases. V lost 4 bases to trimming and J lost 10 bases, with 16 bases between them. Germline CDR1 reads SGHNT; CDR2 reads YYREEE (reference sequence). The CDR3 is made up of 13 amino acids. The CDR3, as DNA: TGTGCCAGCAGCCCAGGGGGGAGAGGAGCGCAGTATTTT. It yields the protein CASSPGGRGAQYF.

The V and J genes are TRBV19 and TRBJ2-3, with 8 bases identical to TRBD2. V shed 6 bases and J 4 bases; nucleotides not matched to a gene: 6. Per the germline V gene, CDR1 is LNHDA and CDR2 is SQIVND (reference sequence). CDR3 length equals 14 residues. The chain's CDR3 is CASRHSGTPDTQYF. In DNA form, the CDR3 reads TGTGCCAGTAGACATAGCGGGACACCAGATACGCAGTATTTT.

This sequence joins TRBV5-5 and TRBJ2-3, with TRBD1 matching 7 bases. The CDR3 is 16 amino acids. Germline lookup yields CDR1 SGHKS and CDR2 YYEKEE (reference sequence). The V and J ends lost 3 bases and 2 bases, in that order; junction bases with no gene match: 9. CDR3 in amino acids: CASSYATGQITDTQYF. The CDR3 region has the DNA TGTGCCAGCAGCTACGCGACAGGGCAGATCACAGATACGCAGTATTTT. Full variable domain (rest looked up from reference TRBV5-5 and TRBJ2-3): DAGVTQSPTHLIKTRGQQVTLRCSPISGHKSVSWYQQVLGQGPQFIFQYYEKEERGRGNFPDRFSARQFPNYSSELNVNALLLGDSALYLCASSYATGQITDTQYFGPGTRLTVL.

The gene calls are TRBV6-1 and TRBJ1-6, with 9 bases identical to TRBD1. The CDR3 extends over 15 amino acids. Trimming cost V 6 bases and J 8 bases; bases outside gene matches: 8. CDR1 is MNHNS and CDR2 is SASEGT in the germline V gene. The CDR3 protein is CASRLQGARHSPLHF. The CDR3 DNA reads as TGTGCCAGCAGGCTACAGGGGGCGCGACATTCACCCCTCCACTTT.

This chain uses TRBV10-2 with TRBJ1-3; D remains ambiguous. Germline values: CDR1 WSHSY, CDR2 SAAADI. V lost 6 bases and J lost 0, with 9 bases in between. The CDR3 loop spans 14 amino acids. The CDR3: CASRSGNSGNTIYF. Written as DNA, the CDR3 is TGCGCCAGCAGGTCGGGTAACTCTGGAAACACCATATATTTT.

The chain links TRBV6-5 to TRBJ1-1, with D maybe TRBD1 (6 bases). V gave up 1 base and J gave up 4 bases, with 16 bases separating them. CDR1 and CDR2 (germline): MNHEY, SVGAGI. The CDR3 length is 16 residues. CDR3 in amino acids: CASSYFTGTRGTEAFF. CDR3 nucleotides: TGTGCCAGCAGTTACTTTACCGGGACAAGGGGCACTGAAGCTTTCTTT.

The genes are TRBV9 and TRBJ2-3; TRBD2 agrees at 14 bases. Losses at the gene ends were 0 bases for V and 2 bases for J; bases not matched to a gene: 2. The CDR3 sequence is 17 residues long. In germline, CDR1 is SGDLS, CDR2 YYNGEE. CDR3 nucleotide sequence: TGTGCCAGCAGCGTAGCGGGACTAGCGGGGGTCACAGATACGCAGTATTTT. Its protein is CASSVAGLAGVTDTQYF.

This chain uses TRBV5-4 with TRBJ2-7, with D unclear. The CDR3 runs 12 residues. Deletions cut 0 bases from V and 2 bases from J, with 3 bases between. CDR1 and CDR2 (germline): SGHNT, YYREEE (reference sequence). As DNA, the CDR3 is TGTGCCAGCAGCTTGGATACCTACGAGCAGTACTTC. Translating it yields CASSLDTYEQYF.